A single sample gave rise to the 3 T cell receptor beta chains below, sequenced in a study of blood T cell repertoires in COVID-19. Sequenced by immunoSEQ multiplex PCR; TCRdb stores in-frame clones only, minus some. Seen here are 100,000 or so clones, approximately 85% observed once, and the top ten hold over 2%. Sequenced input: peripheral blood. The receptor source for this set is a human donor in a cohort sampled during active COVID-19.

The chain joins TRBV28 to TRBJ1-2; a possible D gene is TRBD1 (5 bases). The ends were cut back, 10 bases at V and 2 bases at J, with 8 bases in the middle. This CDR3 is 11 amino acids long. The V gene's germline CDR1 is MDHEN and CDR2 SYDVKM. CDR3 protein: CATTGNYGYTF. CDR3 coding DNA: TGTGCCACCACAGGAAACTATGGCTACACCTTC.

The chain employs TRBV30 and TRBJ2-7; possibly TRBD1 for D (6 bases). V was trimmed by 1 base and J by 0 bases, leaving 7 bases between them. The CDR3 is made up of 13 amino acids. Per germline, CDR1 GTSNPN and CDR2 SVGIG (reference sequence). This CDR3 is CAWSAGDSYEQYF. The CDR3 DNA follows: TGTGCCTGGAGTGCAGGGGACTCCTACGAGCAGTACTTC.

The chain links TRBV19 to TRBJ2-1; 13 bases match TRBD2. J lost 4 bases, V lost 5 bases, and 5 bases had no gene match. Germline V gives CDR1 LNHDA, CDR2 SQIVND (reference sequence). There are 16 residues in the CDR3. The chain's CDR3 is CASSVTSGRSYNEQFF. CDR3 DNA: TGTGCCAGTAGTGTGACTAGCGGGAGGAGTTACAATGAGCAGTTCTTC.